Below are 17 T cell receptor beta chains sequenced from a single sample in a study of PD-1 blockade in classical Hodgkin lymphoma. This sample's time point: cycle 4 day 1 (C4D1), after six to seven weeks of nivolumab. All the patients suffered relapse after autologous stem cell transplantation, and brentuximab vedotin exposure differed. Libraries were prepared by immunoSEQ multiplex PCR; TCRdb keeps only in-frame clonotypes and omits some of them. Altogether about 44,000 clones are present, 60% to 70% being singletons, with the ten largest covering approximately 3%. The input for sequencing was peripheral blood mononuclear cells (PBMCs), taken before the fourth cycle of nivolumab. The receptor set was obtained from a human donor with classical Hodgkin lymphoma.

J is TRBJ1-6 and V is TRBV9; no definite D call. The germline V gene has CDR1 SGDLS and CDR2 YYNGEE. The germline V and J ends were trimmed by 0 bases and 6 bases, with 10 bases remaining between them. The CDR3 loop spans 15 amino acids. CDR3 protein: CASSVAAATNSPLHF. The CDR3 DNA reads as TGTGCCAGCAGCGTAGCTGCGGCCACTAATTCACCCCTCCACTTT.

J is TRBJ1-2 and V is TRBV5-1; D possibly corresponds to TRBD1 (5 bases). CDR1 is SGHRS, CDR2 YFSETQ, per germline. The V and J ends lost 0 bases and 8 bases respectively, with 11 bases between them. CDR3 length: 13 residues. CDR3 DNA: TGCGCCAGCAGCTTGGTAGGGGAGGACGGCTACACCTTC. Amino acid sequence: CASSLVGEDGYTF.

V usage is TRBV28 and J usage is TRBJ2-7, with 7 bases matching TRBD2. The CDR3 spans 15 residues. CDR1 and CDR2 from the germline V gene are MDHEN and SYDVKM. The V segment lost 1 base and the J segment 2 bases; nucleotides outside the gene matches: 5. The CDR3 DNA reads TGTGCCAGCAGTTTATCCCTAGCGGCGACCTACGAGCAGTACTTC. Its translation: CASSLSLAATYEQYF.

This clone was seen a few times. The CDR3 nucleotides read TGTGCCAGCAGTCCTCCCGGACCTTTCACAGATACGCAGTATTTT. Its translation: CASSPPGPFTDTQYF. The genes are TRBV25-1 and TRBJ2-3, with unresolved D. Trimming removed 5 bases from V and 2 bases from J, with 14 bases in between. The CDR3 covers 15 residues. Germline V gene lookup returns CDR1 MGHDK and CDR2 SYGVNS.

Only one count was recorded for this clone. CDR3 amino acids: CASSLEPNTEAFF. Written as DNA, the CDR3 is TGTGCCAGCAGTTTAGAGCCAAACACTGAAGCTTTCTTT. V and J are TRBV27 and TRBJ1-1, with no clear D. The ends were cut back, 2 bases at V and 2 bases at J, with 6 bases in the middle. The CDR3 runs 13 residues. Per germline, CDR1 MNHEY and CDR2 SMNVEV (reference sequence).

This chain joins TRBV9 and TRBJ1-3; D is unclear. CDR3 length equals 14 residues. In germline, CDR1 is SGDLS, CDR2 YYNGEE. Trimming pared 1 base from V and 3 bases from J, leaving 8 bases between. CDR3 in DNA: TGTGCCAGCAGCGTAAAGGTTGGTGGAAACACCATATATTTT. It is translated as CASSVKVGGNTIYF.

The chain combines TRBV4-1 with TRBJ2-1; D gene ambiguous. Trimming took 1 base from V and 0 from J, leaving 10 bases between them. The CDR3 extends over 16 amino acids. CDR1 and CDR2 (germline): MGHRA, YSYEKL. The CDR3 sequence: CASSQVDMISYNEQFF. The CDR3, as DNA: TGCGCCAGCAGCCAAGTTGACATGATCTCCTACAATGAGCAGTTCTTC.

CDR3 loop: CASSSPRASEFVRYNSPLHF. The CDR3 nucleotides read TGTGCCAGCAGTTCGCCCCGAGCGAGTGAGTTTGTTAGGTATAATTCACCCCTCCACTTT. V is TRBV28 and J is TRBJ1-6; D remains unclear. The CDR3 contains 20 residues. The germline V and J ends were trimmed by 4 bases and 4 bases, with 26 bases remaining between them. CDR1 and CDR2 from the germline V gene are MDHEN and SYDVKM. Using reference TRBV28 and TRBJ1-6 for the parts outside the CDR3, the full variable domain is DVKVTQSSRYLVKRTGEKVFLECVQDMDHENMFWYRQDPGLGLRLIYFSYDVKMKEKGDIPEGYSVSREKKERFSLILESASTNQTSMYLCASSSPRASEFVRYNSPLHFGNGTRLTVT.

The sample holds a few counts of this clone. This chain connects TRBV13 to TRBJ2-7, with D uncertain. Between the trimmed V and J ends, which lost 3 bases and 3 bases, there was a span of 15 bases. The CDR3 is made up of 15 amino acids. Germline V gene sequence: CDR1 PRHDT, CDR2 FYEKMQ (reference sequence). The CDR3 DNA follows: TGTGCCAGCAGCTTTATCGATAATAAGAACTACGAGCAGTACTTC. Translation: CASSFIDNKNYEQYF.

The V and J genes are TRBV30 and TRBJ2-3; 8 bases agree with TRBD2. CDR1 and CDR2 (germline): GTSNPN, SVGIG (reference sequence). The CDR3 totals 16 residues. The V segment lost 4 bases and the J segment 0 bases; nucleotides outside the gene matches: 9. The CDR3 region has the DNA TGTGCCTGGAACCGGGGGGGGTCGATTAGCACAGATACGCAGTATTTT. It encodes CAWNRGGSISTDTQYF.

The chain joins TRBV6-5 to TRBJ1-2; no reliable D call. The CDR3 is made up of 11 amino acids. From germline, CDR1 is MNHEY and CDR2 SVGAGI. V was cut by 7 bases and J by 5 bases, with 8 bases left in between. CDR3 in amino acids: CASTKGYGYTF. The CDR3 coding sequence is TGTGCCAGCACAAAAGGATATGGCTACACCTTC.

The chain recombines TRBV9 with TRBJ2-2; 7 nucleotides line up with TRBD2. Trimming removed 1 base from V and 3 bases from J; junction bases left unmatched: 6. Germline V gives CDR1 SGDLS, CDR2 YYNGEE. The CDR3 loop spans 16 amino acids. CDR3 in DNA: TGTGCCAGCAGCGTATTCGGGCGGGAGTACACCGGGGAGCTGTTTTTT. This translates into CASSVFGREYTGELFF.

The CDR3 is CASSLLRGGDYGYTF. In DNA, the CDR3 is TGTGCCAGCTCACTACTTCGCGGGGGCGACTATGGCTACACCTTC. This sequence joins TRBV18 and TRBJ1-2; D is perhaps TRBD1 (6 bases). V gave up 4 bases and J gave up 3 bases, with 15 bases separating them. Germline V gives CDR1 KGHSH, CDR2 LQKENI. The CDR3 length is 15 residues.

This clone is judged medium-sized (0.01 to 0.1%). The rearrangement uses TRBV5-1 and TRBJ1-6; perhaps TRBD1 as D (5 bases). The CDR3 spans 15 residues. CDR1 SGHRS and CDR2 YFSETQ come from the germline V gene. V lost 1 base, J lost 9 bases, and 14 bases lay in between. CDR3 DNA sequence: TGCGCCAGCAGCTTGACCGGGACGGGGAGTTCACCCCTCCACTTT. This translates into CASSLTGTGSSPLHF.

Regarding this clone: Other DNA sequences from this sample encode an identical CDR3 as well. CDR3 DNA: TGCGCCAGCAGCAGACCCATGACGGGGCAACAGACCTACGAGCAGTACTTC. The encoded protein is CASSRPMTGQQTYEQYF. V usage is TRBV5-1 and J usage is TRBJ2-7; D is possibly TRBD1 or TRBD2 (5 bases each). Germline CDR1 and CDR2: SGHRS and YFSETQ. Trimming shortened V by 4 bases and J by 2 bases, and 22 bases separated the two germline ends. The CDR3 extends over 17 amino acids.

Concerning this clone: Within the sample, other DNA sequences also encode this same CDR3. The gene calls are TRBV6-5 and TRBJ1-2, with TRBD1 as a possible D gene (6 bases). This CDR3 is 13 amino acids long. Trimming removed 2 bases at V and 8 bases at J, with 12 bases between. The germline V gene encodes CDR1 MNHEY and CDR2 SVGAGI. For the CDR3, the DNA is TGTGCCAGCAGTTACGCAGGGGAGTACGGCTACACCTTC. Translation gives CASSYAGEYGYTF.

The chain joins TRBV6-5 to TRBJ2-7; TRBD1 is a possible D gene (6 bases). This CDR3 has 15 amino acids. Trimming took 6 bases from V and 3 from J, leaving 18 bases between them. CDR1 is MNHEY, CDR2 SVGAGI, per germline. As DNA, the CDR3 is TGTGCCAGCAGATGGGCCATTCAGGGGATCTACGAGCAGTACTTC. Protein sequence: CASRWAIQGIYEQYF.